The 2 T cell receptor beta chains reported below all come from one sample, sequenced in a study of control samples from healthy donors and cancer patients. Repertoires were generated with immunoSEQ multiplex PCR, while TCRdb's copy carries only in-frame clones and drops some. The table has around 130,000 clones, nearly 90% seen once. The sequenced sample consisted of blood. These receptors were collected from a man between 45 and 60 years old in good health.

CDR3 nucleotides: TGTGCCAGCAGCGCAGACAGGTGGACCTACGAGCAGTACTTC. It is translated as CASSADRWTYEQYF. This chain uses TRBV9 with TRBJ2-7; possibly TRBD1 for D (6 bases). This CDR3 contains 14 residues. Germline V gene lookup returns CDR1 SGDLS and CDR2 YYNGEE. The V gene lost 3 bases and the J gene lost 2 bases, with 12 bases spanning the gap.

V gene TRBV4-1 combines with J gene TRBJ2-3, with TRBD2 matching over 9 bases. There are 15 residues in the CDR3. Germline CDR1 and CDR2: MGHRA and YSYEKL. J was trimmed by 2 bases and V by 1 base; bases with no gene match: 1. CDR3 nucleotides: TGCGCCAGCAGCCAAGGGACTAGCGACACAGATACGCAGTATTTT. Its protein is CASSQGTSDTDTQYF.